This T cell receptor (beta chain) was obtained from a study of blood T cell repertoires in COVID-19. Per the study methods: Amplified reference gene primers provided the basis for estimating nucleated cell counts. TCRdb's copy holds only in-frame clones and misses some; the assay was immunoSEQ multiplex PCR. V and J calls plus clone size are reproduced from that table; the DNA served to infer D and trimming. The sample yields 250,000 to 350,000 clones, roughly nine tenths seen once. In germline, CDR1 is SGHNT, CDR2 YYREEE (reference sequence). The V and J ends lost 0 bases and 5 bases respectively, with 18 bases between them. The CDR3 sequence is 16 residues long.

The clonotype originates from a woman in her 50s who had recovered from COVID-19. The sample comprised peripheral blood. This rearrangement joins TRBV5-4 to TRBJ2-7; no reliable D call. Here the CDR3 reads CASSLAATYSNDEQYF. In DNA, the CDR3 is TGTGCCAGCAGCTTGGCCGCTACGTATTCGAATGACGAGCAGTACTTC.